This TCR beta chain was retrieved from a study of cytomegalovirus exposure and HLA in healthy donors. Findings of the study overall: Association of 16,951 TCR beta sequences with HLA alleles was found at 0.05 false discovery rate in a later analysis. Only CMV serostatus was available as immune exposure information. In vitro testing confirmed a few CMV-associated chains as specific for CMV antigens.

The PCR used 60 Vbeta and 13 Jbeta primers. The assay was immunoSEQ multiplex PCR, and TCRdb's table has in-frame clones only and misses some. The sample contains around 180,000 clones, approximately 88% of which appear only once. Per germline, CDR1 LNHDA and CDR2 SQIVND (reference sequence). This CDR3 has 13 residues. V was shortened by 3 bases and J by 3 bases, with 7 bases between the two germline ends. As for this clone: No antigen is known for it.

Donors were nominally healthy when sampled, though unrecorded immune exposures were likely. The clonotype originates from a boy aged 2 to 9 in good health and CMV-seronegative. Sequenced input: PBMCs. The chain joins TRBV19 to TRBJ2-3; D is undetermined. The CDR3 sequence: CASSIVETDTQYF. Here the CDR3 DNA reads TGTGCCAGTAGTATTGTAGAAACAGATACGCAGTATTTT. Together with reference TRBV19 and TRBJ2-3, the CDR3 gives the full variable domain: DGGITQSPKYLFRKEGQNVTLSCEQNLNHDAMYWYRQDPGQGLRLIYYSQIVNDFQKGDIAEGYSVSREKKESFPLTVTSAQKNPTAFYLCASSIVETDTQYFGPGTRLTVL.